This TCR beta chain was sequenced in a study of OX40 agonist ivuxolimab in advanced cancers. Study-level information: Prior checkpoint blockade (anti-PD-1, anti-PD-L1 or anti-CTLA-4) was permitted; approximately 40% had it. In three patients, partial responses were observed, one with hepatocellular carcinoma and two with cutaneous melanoma. General study points: In CD8+ T cells, expanded clones were on average more numerous than in CD4+.

As for this clone: Its specificity is not known.

CDR3 size: 11 residues. The germline V gene has CDR1 DFQATT and CDR2 SNEGSKA (reference sequence). Trimming removed 6 bases at V and 5 bases at J, with 10 bases between. Generated by immunoSEQ multiplex PCR, the TCRdb table keeps only in-frame clones and is missing some. Seen here are approximately 84,000 clones, approximately 86% observed once, and the top ten hold under 2%. Material: CD4+ or CD8+ T cells sorted from blood, obtained in a trial of the OX40 agonist ivuxolimab. The source of this sequence is an adult with an advanced solid tumor such as melanoma, head and neck, liver or kidney cancer. The chain has TRBV20-1 and TRBJ2-5, with D unclear. The CDR3 nucleotides are TGCAGTGCCACGGTGGGGGAGACCCAGTACTTC. Its protein product is CSATVGETQYF.